The subject of this entry is one T cell receptor beta chain. Its antigen is as yet unknown. This record comes from a study of CD8+CD57+ T cells in acquired aplastic anemia. Whole-study findings and limits: Some 30 was the count of CD8+ CDR3 sequences that patients shared with controls. Significance was not reached for CD8+ Simpson's diversity between patients and controls.

Investigators profiled TCR beta VDJ and CDR3 from genomic DNA template. MiXCR was run by TCRdb on the reads, yielding one entry per CDR3 protein. The sample has 150,000 or so distinct CDR3 sequences, over 40% seen once. Patients chosen for sequencing had CD8+CD57+ cells that had expanded, as shown by flow cytometry. Germline assignment: CDR1 DFQATT and CDR2 SNEGSKA (reference sequence). Losses at the gene ends were 1 base for V and 2 bases for J; bases not matched to a gene: 5. The CDR3 extends over 15 amino acids. The sequence was obtained from a human donor with aplastic anemia. The sequenced sample was sorted CD4+, CD8+, or CD8+CD57+ T cells (not recorded which) from PBMCs. The chain has TRBV20-1 and TRBJ2-7; 10 nucleotides agree with TRBD2. The CDR3 is CSARVGLAVAYEQYF. In DNA, the CDR3 is TGCAGTGCTAGAGTTGGACTAGCGGTAGCCTACGAGCAGTACTTC.